These T cell receptor beta chains were read from a single sample in a study of shared clonotypes between healthy human individuals. Clones were read by immunoSEQ multiplex PCR, and TCRdb kept only the in-frame ones, dropping some. The sample records approximately 1.4 million clones, 95% to 99% being singletons. Sequencing input: naive CD4+ T cells sorted from blood. The receptor set was obtained from a man aged 25-45 years in good health. CDR3s include the opening cysteine and the closing phenylalanine or tryptophan. Each record gives: CDR3 protein, CDR3 DNA, clone size, V gene, D gene, J gene, CDR3 length. A D gene is named only where the DNA matches it firmly. Size is stated for part of the rows, as once, few or many counts, or as a class when the clone is expanded.

CDR3: CASSLESAYEQYF
DNA: TGTGCCAGCAGCTTAGAGTCAGCGTACGAGCAGTACTTC
size: NA
V: TRBV11-2
D: NA
J: TRBJ2-7
length: 13

CDR3: CASSLLGDNEQFF
DNA: TGTGCCAGCAGCTTGTTGGGAGACAATGAGCAGTTCTTC
size: NA
V: TRBV5-6
D: NA
J: TRBJ2-1
length: 13

CDR3: CASSDSLAGGPVTQYF
DNA: TGTGCCAGCAGTGACTCGTTAGCGGGAGGGCCGGTGACCCAGTACTTC
size: NA
V: TRBV6-4
D: TRBD2
J: TRBJ2-5
length: 16

CDR3: CASSLGAWAKNIQYF
DNA: TGTGCCAGCAGCTTGGGAGCTTGGGCCAAAAACATTCAGTACTTC
size: NA
V: TRBV7-9
D: NA
J: TRBJ2-4
length: 15

CDR3: CASSLGNLAGGTDTQYF
DNA: TGTGCCAGCAGCTTGGGGAATTTAGCGGGAGGCACAGATACGCAGTATTTT
size: NA
V: TRBV5-6
D: TRBD2
J: TRBJ2-3
length: 17

CDR3: CATSRVSGEQFF
DNA: TGTGCCACCAGCAGAGTTTCAGGGGAGCAGTTCTTC
size: NA
V: TRBV15
D: NA
J: TRBJ2-1
length: 12

CDR3: CASSLAYEQFF
DNA: TGTGCCAGCAGTCTAGCCTATGAGCAGTTCTTC
size: NA
V: TRBV7-2
D: NA
J: TRBJ2-1
length: 11

CDR3: CASRPSRGPNYGYTF
DNA: TGTGCCAGCAGGCCCAGCCGGGGACCAAACTATGGCTACACCTTC
size: NA
V: TRBV6-1
D: NA
J: TRBJ1-2
length: 15

CDR3: CASSQEVGTSEYF
DNA: TGTGCCAGCAGCCAAGAGGTCGGGACTAGCGAGTACTTC
size: NA
V: TRBV14
D: TRBD2
J: TRBJ2-5
length: 13

CDR3: CASSYTGPAENTIYF
DNA: TGTGCCAGCAGTTACACAGGGCCCGCGGAAAACACCATATATTTT
size: NA
V: TRBV2
D: NA
J: TRBJ1-3
length: 15

CDR3: CASSRGEAGLYEQYF
DNA: TGTGCCAGCAGCCGGGGGGAGGCAGGCCTCTACGAGCAGTACTTC
size: NA
V: TRBV5-8
D: TRBD2
J: TRBJ2-7
length: 15

CDR3: CAIRGLSDTEAFF
DNA: TGTGCCATCAGGGGGCTCTCGGACACTGAAGCTTTCTTT
size: NA
V: TRBV10-3
D: NA
J: TRBJ1-1
length: 13

CDR3: CASSLRQGARFWAFF
DNA: TGTGCCAGCAGTCTAAGACAGGGGGCGCGGTTTTGGGCTTTCTTT
size: NA
V: TRBV28
D: TRBD1
J: TRBJ1-1
length: 15

CDR3: CASTLGLRTTGELFF
DNA: TGTGCCAGCACCTTGGGACTCCGGACAACCGGGGAGCTGTTTTTT
size: NA
V: TRBV6-1
D: NA
J: TRBJ2-2
length: 15

CDR3: CASSEGLEYGYTF
DNA: TGTGCCAGCAGTGAGGGACTGGAATATGGCTACACCTTC
size: NA
V: TRBV2
D: NA
J: TRBJ1-2
length: 13

CDR3: CASRGGLLSTGELFF
DNA: TGTGCCAGCAGGGGGGGACTGCTGAGCACCGGGGAGCTGTTTTTT
size: NA
V: TRBV6-1
D: NA
J: TRBJ2-2
length: 15

CDR3: CASGPLRDYAYF
DNA: TGTGCCAGCGGCCCCCTCCGGGACTACGCGTACTTC
size: NA
V: TRBV28
D: TRBD2
J: TRBJ2-7
length: 12

CDR3: CASSLAAQGAYGYTF
DNA: TGTGCCAGCAGCTTAGCGGCACAGGGAGCCTATGGCTACACCTTC
size: few
V: TRBV7-6
D: NA
J: TRBJ1-2
length: 15

CDR3: CASSGQESQPQHF
DNA: TGTGCCAGCAGCGGCCAAGAGAGTCAGCCCCAGCATTTT
size: NA
V: TRBV7-9
D: NA
J: TRBJ1-5
length: 13

CDR3: CASSAGQEETQYF
DNA: TGTGCCAGCTCAGCAGGACAGGAAGAGACCCAGTACTTC
size: NA
V: TRBV18
D: TRBD1
J: TRBJ2-5
length: 13

CDR3: CASSDRAGLFF
DNA: TGTGCCAGCAGTGATAGGGCAGGGTTGTTCTTC
size: NA
V: TRBV2
D: NA
J: TRBJ2-1
length: 11

CDR3: CAIRTGGTEAFF
DNA: TGTGCCATCCGAACAGGGGGCACTGAAGCTTTCTTT
size: NA
V: TRBV10-3
D: TRBD1
J: TRBJ1-1
length: 12

CDR3: CASSEYPGTSGNTIYF
DNA: TGCGCCAGCAGTGAATATCCAGGCACCTCAGGAAACACCATATATTTT
size: NA
V: TRBV10-1
D: NA
J: TRBJ1-3
length: 16

CDR3: CASSLPGQGYYGYTF
DNA: TGTGCCAGCAGCCTCCCCGGACAGGGGTACTATGGCTACACCTTC
size: NA
V: TRBV7-2
D: TRBD1
J: TRBJ1-2
length: 15

CDR3: CASSRLAGDSYEQYF
DNA: TGTGCCAGTAGTCGACTAGCGGGAGACTCCTACGAGCAGTACTTC
size: NA
V: TRBV19
D: TRBD2
J: TRBJ2-7
length: 15

CDR3: CASSLFGGLYEQYF
DNA: TGCGCCAGCAGCTTGTTTGGGGGCCTCTACGAGCAGTACTTC
size: NA
V: TRBV5-1
D: NA
J: TRBJ2-7
length: 14

CDR3: CASSQGGSADTQYF
DNA: TGTGCCAGCAGCCAAGGGGGGTCGGCAGATACGCAGTATTTT
size: NA
V: TRBV4-2
D: NA
J: TRBJ2-3
length: 14

CDR3: CASSPPARAEKLFF
DNA: TGTGCCAGCTCACCACCGGCCAGGGCTGAAAAACTGTTTTTT
size: NA
V: TRBV18
D: NA
J: TRBJ1-4
length: 14

CDR3: CATSATGVSSYEQYF
DNA: TGTGCCACCAGCGCCACAGGGGTTAGCTCCTACGAGCAGTACTTC
size: once
V: TRBV15
D: TRBD1
J: TRBJ2-7
length: 15

CDR3: CASSNRTGRTEAFF
DNA: TGTGCCAGCAGTAACAGGACAGGGAGAACTGAAGCTTTCTTT
size: NA
V: TRBV6-5
D: TRBD1
J: TRBJ1-1
length: 14

CDR3: CASRYPQGLDYGYTF
DNA: TGTGCCAGCAGATACCCACAGGGGCTCGACTATGGCTACACCTTC
size: NA
V: TRBV28
D: TRBD1
J: TRBJ1-2
length: 15

CDR3: CASSLGASGSADTQYF
DNA: TGTGCCAGCAGCTTAGGGGCTAGCGGGTCCGCAGATACGCAGTATTTT
size: NA
V: TRBV7-6
D: TRBD2
J: TRBJ2-3
length: 16

CDR3: CSGRQRYTDTQYF
DNA: TGCAGCGGGCGGCAGCGCTACACAGATACGCAGTATTTT
size: once
V: TRBV29-1
D: NA
J: TRBJ2-3
length: 13

CDR3: CASRDITGAEAFF
DNA: TGTGCCAGCAGGGATATTACAGGTGCTGAAGCTTTCTTT
size: NA
V: TRBV6-6
D: NA
J: TRBJ1-1
length: 13

CDR3: CASTPDRTGAEAFF
DNA: TGTGCCAGTACTCCCGACAGGACGGGGGCTGAAGCTTTCTTT
size: NA
V: TRBV7-9
D: NA
J: TRBJ1-1
length: 14

CDR3: CASGSGTSVSETQYF
DNA: TGTGCTAGTGGTTCCGGGACTAGCGTTAGTGAGACCCAGTACTTC
size: NA
V: TRBV12-5
D: TRBD2
J: TRBJ2-5
length: 15

CDR3: CASRSGDHDNEQFF
DNA: TGTGCCAGCCGAAGCGGAGATCACGACAATGAGCAGTTCTTC
size: once
V: TRBV28
D: NA
J: TRBJ2-1
length: 14

CDR3: CASSLGTRGAKNIQYF
DNA: TGTGCCAGCAGCTTAGGGACAAGGGGAGCCAAAAACATTCAGTACTTC
size: NA
V: TRBV11-2
D: NA
J: TRBJ2-4
length: 16

CDR3: CAINKGGFTDTQYF
DNA: TGTGCCATCAATAAAGGCGGCTTCACAGATACGCAGTATTTT
size: NA
V: TRBV10-3
D: NA
J: TRBJ2-3
length: 14

CDR3: CASSYVQGAGTGELFF
DNA: TGTGCCAGCAGTTACGTCCAGGGGGCTGGCACCGGGGAGCTGTTTTTT
size: NA
V: TRBV6-5
D: TRBD1
J: TRBJ2-2
length: 16

CDR3: CASSSQENTEAFF
DNA: TGTGCCAGCAGCTCGCAGGAGAACACTGAAGCTTTCTTT
size: NA
V: TRBV7-9
D: NA
J: TRBJ1-1
length: 13

CDR3: CASSIIQAPTYEQYF
DNA: TGTGCCAGCAGTATAATCCAGGCGCCCACCTACGAGCAGTACTTC
size: NA
V: TRBV6-5
D: NA
J: TRBJ2-7
length: 15

CDR3: CASSPGTPYEQYF
DNA: TGTGCCAGCAGCCCAGGGACACCTTACGAGCAGTACTTC
size: NA
V: TRBV7-8
D: NA
J: TRBJ2-7
length: 13

CDR3: CASLLDNRDEQYF
DNA: TGTGCCAGCTTACTAGACAACAGGGACGAGCAGTACTTC
size: NA
V: TRBV18
D: NA
J: TRBJ2-7
length: 13

CDR3: CASSVSSYEQYF
DNA: TGCGCCAGCAGTGTGAGTTCCTACGAGCAGTACTTC
size: NA
V: TRBV10-1
D: NA
J: TRBJ2-7
length: 12

CDR3: CASSVRWGGEKEKLFF
DNA: TGCGCCAGCAGTGTACGATGGGGAGGCGAAAAGGAAAAACTGTTTTTT
size: NA
V: TRBV10-2
D: NA
J: TRBJ1-4
length: 16

CDR3: CASSSYGTDKETQYF
DNA: TGTGCCAGCAGCTCTTATGGGACGGATAAAGAGACCCAGTACTTC
size: NA
V: TRBV7-9
D: NA
J: TRBJ2-5
length: 15

CDR3: CASSLQTELHTQYF
DNA: TGCGCCAGCAGCTTGCAGACGGAACTACATACGCAGTATTTT
size: NA
V: TRBV5-1
D: NA
J: TRBJ2-3
length: 14

CDR3: CASGQGSGTGELFF
DNA: TGCGCCAGCGGACAGGGTTCTGGCACCGGGGAGCTGTTTTTT
size: NA
V: TRBV5-1
D: TRBD1
J: TRBJ2-2
length: 14

CDR3: CAWSLGDTQYF
DNA: TGTGCCTGGAGCCTGGGGGATACGCAGTATTTT
size: NA
V: TRBV30
D: NA
J: TRBJ2-3
length: 11

CDR3: CASSSRAAGKRGLYF
DNA: TGTGCCAGCAGTTCCAGGGCAGCGGGAAAAAGAGGGCTATATTTT
size: NA
V: TRBV28
D: NA
J: TRBJ1-3
length: 15

CDR3: CASNRIADPTYNEQFF
DNA: TGTGCCAGCAACAGAATAGCGGACCCCACCTACAATGAGCAGTTCTTC
size: NA
V: TRBV2
D: NA
J: TRBJ2-1
length: 16

CDR3: CASSFFEGARGYNEQFF
DNA: TGTGCCAGCAGTTTTTTTGAGGGGGCTCGCGGCTACAATGAGCAGTTCTTC
size: once
V: TRBV27
D: TRBD1
J: TRBJ2-1
length: 17